These 14 T cell receptor beta chains were all obtained from the same sample, sequenced in a study of beta chain features in type 1 diabetes. Investigators reverse transcribed all isolated RNA, so they sequenced expressed TCRB transcripts. Produced via immunoSEQ multiplex PCR; TCRdb's table is partial and in-frame only. The data show about half a million clones, with 30% seen just once and more than 0.055% held by the top ten. The material sequenced was naive CD4+ T cells from blood. These receptors were collected from a young man in good health.

This clone was counted between two and nine times. V and J are TRBV9 and TRBJ2-1; 9 positions match TRBD2. The CDR3 loop spans 14 amino acids. Germline trimming cut 3 bases from V and 7 bases from J; bases unmatched to any gene: 5. Germline CDR1 reads SGDLS; CDR2 reads YYNGEE. CDR3: CASSAGLARNEQFF. DNA of the CDR3: TGTGCCAGCAGCGCGGGACTAGCCAGGAATGAGCAGTTCTTC.

Points on this clone: Other DNA sequences of this sample code for an identical CDR3. The chain joins TRBV30 to TRBJ1-5; a possible D gene is TRBD1 (5 bases). The length of the CDR3 is 13 residues. Trimming shortened V by 2 bases and J by 3 bases, and 8 bases separated the two germline ends. Germline V gene data show CDR1 as GTSNPN and CDR2 as SVGIG (reference sequence). The CDR3 region has the DNA TGTGCCTGGAGTCGGGGGTCCAATCAGCCCCAGCATTTT. The encoded protein is CAWSRGSNQPQHF.

This chain uses TRBV11-2 with TRBJ2-7; no reliable D call. CDR1 is SGHAT and CDR2 is FQNNGV in the germline V gene. The CDR3 sequence is 12 residues long. V was clipped by 4 bases and J by 4 bases, with 8 bases between them. CDR3 residues: CASSSWAYEQYF. In DNA form, the CDR3 reads TGTGCCAGCAGCTCTTGGGCATACGAGCAGTACTTC.

This clone was detected a few times. This chain connects TRBV7-9 to TRBJ1-4; D not certain. The germline V and J ends were trimmed by 5 bases and 7 bases, with 17 bases remaining between them. Germline CDR1 and CDR2: SEHNR and FQNEAQ (reference sequence). The CDR3 contains 15 residues. The CDR3 protein is CASSAHRGLSEKLFF. Here the CDR3 DNA reads TGTGCCAGCAGCGCACACCGGGGTCTAAGTGAAAAACTGTTTTTT.

A few counts support this clone. The gene calls are TRBV5-4 and TRBJ2-3; 8 bases are a match to TRBD2. The germline V gene has CDR1 SGHNT and CDR2 YYREEE (reference sequence). Trimming at V came to 0 bases and at J to 0 bases, leaving 3 bases not matched to a gene. The CDR3 has 16 amino acids. DNA for the CDR3: TGTGCCAGCAGCTTGGAGCCTAGCGGGAGCACAGATACGCAGTATTTT. It yields the protein CASSLEPSGSTDTQYF.

The chain recombines TRBV29-1 with TRBJ2-1; D is unclear. The CDR3 runs to 15 residues. Trimming removed 6 bases from V and 7 bases from J, with 22 bases in between. Germline-derived CDR1 and CDR2 are SQVTM and ANQGSEA. The CDR3: CSVPPAAPFPNEQFF. CDR3 sequence (DNA): TGCAGCGTCCCACCCGCGGCACCTTTCCCTAATGAGCAGTTCTTC.

This chain connects TRBV27 to TRBJ1-1; 7 bases match TRBD1. Germline lookup yields CDR1 MNHEY and CDR2 SMNVEV (reference sequence). The CDR3 spans 13 residues. After removal of 5 bases from V and 7 bases from J, the junction contained 7 bases not matched to a gene. CDR3 residues: CASSPRTGFEAFF. DNA of the CDR3: TGTGCCAGCAGTCCTCGGACAGGATTTGAAGCTTTCTTT.

This rearrangement joins TRBV6-1 to TRBJ2-6; D not certain. CDR1 is MNHNS, CDR2 SASEGT, per germline. This CDR3 spans 16 amino acids. Trimming shortened V by 1 base and J by 3 bases, and 10 bases separated the two germline ends. The CDR3 DNA is TGTGCCAGCAGTGAAGGGACGGGTCGTGGGGCCAACGTCCTGACTTTC. It specifies CASSEGTGRGANVLTF.

This clone was counted a single time. V is TRBV9 and J is TRBJ2-3; unclear D gene. This CDR3 has 12 amino acids. V lost 0 bases and J 5 bases, leaving 4 bases between the germline ends. Per the germline V gene, CDR1 is SGDLS and CDR2 is YYNGEE. As DNA, the CDR3 is TGTGCCAGCAGCGTAGAGAGAGATACGCAGTATTTT. It codes for CASSVERDTQYF.

Comments on this clone: The junction shows a germline mismatch at one end, possibly a read error. The chain combines TRBV7-7 with TRBJ2-2; D ambiguous. CDR3 length: 13 residues. Per germline, CDR1 SSHAT and CDR2 FNYEAQ (reference sequence). The CDR3 bases are TGTGCTAGCAGCTTAGGGAACACCGGGGAGCTGTTTTTT. This codes for CASSLGNTGELFF.

CDR3 loop: CASDPRISYNEQFF. The CDR3 region has the DNA TGTGCCAGCGATCCGCGGATTTCCTACAATGAGCAGTTCTTC. The chain is built from TRBV7-9 and TRBJ2-1; D is ambiguous. CDR3 length equals 14 residues. Trimming stripped 8 bases from V and 1 base from J, with 12 bases between. Germline V gene sequence: CDR1 SEHNR, CDR2 FQNEAQ (reference sequence).

The chain joins TRBV29-1 to TRBJ2-1; D unresolved. The V end lost 4 bases, the J end lost 4 bases, and 17 bases lay between the germline ends. Germline CDR1 and CDR2: SQVTM and ANQGSEA. CDR3 length: 15 residues. The CDR3 sequence: CSVGDRASSYNEQFF. The CDR3 region has the DNA TGCAGCGTTGGGGATCGAGCGAGCTCTTACAATGAGCAGTTCTTC.

The chain employs TRBV5-4 and TRBJ1-1; D ambiguous. The CDR3 extends over 13 amino acids. Per the germline V gene, CDR1 is SGHNT and CDR2 is YYREEE (reference sequence). V was cut by 1 base and J by 2 bases, with 6 bases left in between. The CDR3 bases are TGTGCCAGCAGCTTGATTTTCAACACTGAAGCTTTCTTT. This translates into CASSLIFNTEAFF.

The V and J genes are TRBV7-9 and TRBJ2-1, with D possibly being TRBD2 (6 bases). The CDR3 has 12 residues. The V gene's germline CDR1 is SEHNR and CDR2 FQNEAQ (reference sequence). V was clipped by 0 bases and J by 10 bases, with 7 bases between them. The CDR3 sequence is CASSLAGGEQFF. CDR3 bases: TGTGCCAGCAGCTTAGCTGGGGGGGAGCAGTTCTTC.